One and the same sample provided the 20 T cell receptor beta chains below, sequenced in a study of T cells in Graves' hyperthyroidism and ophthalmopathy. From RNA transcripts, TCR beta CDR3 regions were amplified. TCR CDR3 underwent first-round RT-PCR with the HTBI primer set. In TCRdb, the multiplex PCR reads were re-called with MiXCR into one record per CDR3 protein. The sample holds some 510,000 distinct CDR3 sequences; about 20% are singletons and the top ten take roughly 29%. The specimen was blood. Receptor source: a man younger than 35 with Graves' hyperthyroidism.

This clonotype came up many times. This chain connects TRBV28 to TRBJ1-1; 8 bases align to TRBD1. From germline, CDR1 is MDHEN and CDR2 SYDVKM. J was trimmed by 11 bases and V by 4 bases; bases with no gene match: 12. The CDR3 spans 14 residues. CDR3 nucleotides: TGTGCCAGCAGTTCCTCACCGGGACAGGTACTGGCTTTCTTT. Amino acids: CASSSSPGQVLAFF.

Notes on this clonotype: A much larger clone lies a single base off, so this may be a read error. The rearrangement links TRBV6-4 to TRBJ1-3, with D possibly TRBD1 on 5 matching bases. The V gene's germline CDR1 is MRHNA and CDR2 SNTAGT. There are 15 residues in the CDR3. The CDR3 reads CACSPRQGVGNTIYF. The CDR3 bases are TGTGCCTGCAGTCCCCGACAAGGGGTCGGAAACACCATATATTTT.

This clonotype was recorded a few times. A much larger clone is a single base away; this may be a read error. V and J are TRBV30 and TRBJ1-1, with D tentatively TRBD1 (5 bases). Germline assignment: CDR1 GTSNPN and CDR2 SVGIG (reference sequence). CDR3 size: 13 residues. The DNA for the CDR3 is TGTGCCTGGAGTCTCTGGGGACGTACTGAAGCTTGCTTT. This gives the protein CAWSLWGRTEACF.

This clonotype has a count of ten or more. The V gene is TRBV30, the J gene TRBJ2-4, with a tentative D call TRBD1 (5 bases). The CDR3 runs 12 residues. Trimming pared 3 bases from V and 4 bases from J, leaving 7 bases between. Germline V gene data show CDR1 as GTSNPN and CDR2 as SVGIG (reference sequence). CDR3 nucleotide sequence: TGTGCCTGGAGGGGGCCGAAAAACATTCAGTACTTC. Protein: CAWRGPKNIQYF. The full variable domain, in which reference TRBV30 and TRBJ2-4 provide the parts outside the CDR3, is SQTIHQWPATLVQPVGSPLSLECTVEGTSNPNLYWYRQAAGRGLQLLFYSVGIGQISSEVPQNLSASRPQDRQFILSSKKLLLSDSGFYLCAWRGPKNIQYFGAGTRLSVL.

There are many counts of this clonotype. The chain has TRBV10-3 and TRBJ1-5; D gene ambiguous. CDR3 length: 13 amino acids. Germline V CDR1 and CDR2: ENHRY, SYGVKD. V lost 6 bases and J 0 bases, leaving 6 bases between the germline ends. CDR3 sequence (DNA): TGTGCCATCAGCCAGGATAGCAATCAGCCCCAGCATTTT. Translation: CAISQDSNQPQHF.

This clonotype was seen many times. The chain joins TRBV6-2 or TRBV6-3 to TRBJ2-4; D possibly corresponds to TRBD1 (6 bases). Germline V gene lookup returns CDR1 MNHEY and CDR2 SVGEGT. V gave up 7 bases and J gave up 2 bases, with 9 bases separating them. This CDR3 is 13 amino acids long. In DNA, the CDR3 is TGTGCCAGCACCGGGGACACCAAAAACATTCAGTACTTC. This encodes CASTGDTKNIQYF.

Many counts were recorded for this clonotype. The CDR3 sequence is CASHGTERNEAFF. CDR3 in DNA: TGCGCCAGCCACGGGACGGAGAGAAATGAAGCTTTCTTT. This rearrangement joins TRBV10-2 to TRBJ1-1; D may be TRBD1 (5 bases). The CDR3 spans 13 residues. The germline V gene encodes CDR1 WSHSY and CDR2 SAAADI. Trimming left V 8 bases short and J 7 bases short, with 17 bases between.

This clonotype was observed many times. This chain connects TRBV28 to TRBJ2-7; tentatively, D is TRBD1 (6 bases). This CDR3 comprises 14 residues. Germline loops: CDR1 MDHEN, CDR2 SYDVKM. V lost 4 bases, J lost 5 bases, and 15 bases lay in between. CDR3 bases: TGTGCCAGCAGTTCCGGGACACCTTGGGACGAGCAGTACTTC. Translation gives CASSSGTPWDEQYF.

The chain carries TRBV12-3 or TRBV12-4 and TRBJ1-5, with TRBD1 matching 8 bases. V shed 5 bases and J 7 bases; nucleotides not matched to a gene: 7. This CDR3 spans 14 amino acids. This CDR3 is CASSGRGLDQPQHF. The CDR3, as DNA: TGTGCCAGCAGTGGCAGGGGGCTCGACCAGCCCCAGCATTTT.

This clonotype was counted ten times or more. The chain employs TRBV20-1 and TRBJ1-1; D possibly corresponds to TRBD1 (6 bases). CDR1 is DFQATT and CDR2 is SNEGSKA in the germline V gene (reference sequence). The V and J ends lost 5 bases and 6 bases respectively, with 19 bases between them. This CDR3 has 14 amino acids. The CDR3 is CSASTPWGASEAFF. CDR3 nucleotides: TGCAGTGCTTCAACCCCTTGGGGGGCGTCTGAAGCTTTCTTT.

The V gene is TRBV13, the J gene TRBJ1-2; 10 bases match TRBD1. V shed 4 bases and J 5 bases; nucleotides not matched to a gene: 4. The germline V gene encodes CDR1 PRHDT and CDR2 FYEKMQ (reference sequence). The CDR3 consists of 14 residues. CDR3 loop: CASSSDRGRYGYTF. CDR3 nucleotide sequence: TGTGCCAGCAGCTCAGACAGGGGGCGGTATGGCTACACCTTC.

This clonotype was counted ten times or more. The CDR3 sequence is CAWSMAVPGELFF. Here the CDR3 DNA reads TGTGCCTGGAGTATGGCGGTCCCCGGGGAGCTGTTTTTT. The chain has TRBV30 and TRBJ2-2; D uncertain. Germline V lookup: CDR1 GTSNPN, CDR2 SVGIG (reference sequence). Trimming pared 2 bases from V and 6 bases from J, leaving 10 bases between. CDR3 size: 13 residues.

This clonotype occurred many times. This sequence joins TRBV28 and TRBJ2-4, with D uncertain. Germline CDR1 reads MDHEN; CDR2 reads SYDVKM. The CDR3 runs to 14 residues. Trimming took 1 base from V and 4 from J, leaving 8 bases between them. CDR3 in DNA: TGTGCCAGCAGTTTATTGTCCGGAAAAAACATTCAGTACTTC. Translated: CASSLLSGKNIQYF. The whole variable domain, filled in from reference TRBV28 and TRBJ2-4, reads DVKVTQSSRYLVKRTGEKVFLECVQDMDHENMFWYRQDPGLGLRLIYFSYDVKMKEKGDIPEGYSVSREKKERFSLILESASTNQTSMYLCASSLLSGKNIQYFGAGTRLSVL.

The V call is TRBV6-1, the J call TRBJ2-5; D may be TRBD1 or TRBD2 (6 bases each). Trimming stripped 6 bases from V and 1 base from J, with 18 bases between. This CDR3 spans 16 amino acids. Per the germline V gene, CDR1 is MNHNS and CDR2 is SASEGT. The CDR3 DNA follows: TGTGCCAGCAGGGACAGATGGATCGGGGGCCAAGAGACCCAGTACTTC. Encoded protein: CASRDRWIGGQETQYF.

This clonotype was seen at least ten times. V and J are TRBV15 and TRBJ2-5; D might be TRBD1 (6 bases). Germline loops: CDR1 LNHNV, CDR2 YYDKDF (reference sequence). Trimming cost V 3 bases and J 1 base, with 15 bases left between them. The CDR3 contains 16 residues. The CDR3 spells CATSSPPGQPQETQYF. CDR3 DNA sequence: TGTGCCACCAGCAGCCCGCCAGGACAGCCCCAAGAGACCCAGTACTTC.

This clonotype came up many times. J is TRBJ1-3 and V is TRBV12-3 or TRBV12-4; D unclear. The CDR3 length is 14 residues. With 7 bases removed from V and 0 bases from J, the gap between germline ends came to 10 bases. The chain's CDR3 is CASTLAGSGNTIYF. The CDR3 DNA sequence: TGTGCCAGCACCTTGGCCGGCTCTGGAAACACCATATATTTT.

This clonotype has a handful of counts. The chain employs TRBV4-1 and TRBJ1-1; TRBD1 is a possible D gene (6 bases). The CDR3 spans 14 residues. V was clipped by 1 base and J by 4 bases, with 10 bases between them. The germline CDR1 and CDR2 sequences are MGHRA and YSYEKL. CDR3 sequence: CASSQADRSTEAFF. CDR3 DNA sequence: TGCGCCAGCAGCCAAGCTGACAGGAGCACTGAAGCTTTCTTT.

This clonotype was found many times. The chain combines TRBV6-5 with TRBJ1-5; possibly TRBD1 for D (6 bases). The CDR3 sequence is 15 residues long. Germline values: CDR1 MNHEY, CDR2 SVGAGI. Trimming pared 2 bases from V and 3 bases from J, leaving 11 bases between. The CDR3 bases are TGTGCCAGCAGTTACGCCGGGGGCCCCAATCAGCCCCAGCATTTT. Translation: CASSYAGGPNQPQHF.

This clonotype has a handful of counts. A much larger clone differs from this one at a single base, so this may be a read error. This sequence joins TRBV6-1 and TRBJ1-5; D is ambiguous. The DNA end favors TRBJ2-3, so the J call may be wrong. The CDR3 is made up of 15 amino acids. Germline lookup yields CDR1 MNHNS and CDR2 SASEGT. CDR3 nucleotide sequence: TGTGCCAGCAGCACCCAGGTGGCCGGCAATCAGCCCCAGTATTTT. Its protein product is CASSTQVAGNQPQYF.

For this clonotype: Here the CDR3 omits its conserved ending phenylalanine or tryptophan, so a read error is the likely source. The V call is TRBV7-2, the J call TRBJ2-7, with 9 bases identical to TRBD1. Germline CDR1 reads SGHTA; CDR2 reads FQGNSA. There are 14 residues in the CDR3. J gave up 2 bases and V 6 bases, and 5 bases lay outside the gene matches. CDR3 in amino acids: CASRTGTGPYEQYL. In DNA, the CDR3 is TGTGCCAGCAGGACCGGGACAGGGCCCTACGAGCAGTACTTA.